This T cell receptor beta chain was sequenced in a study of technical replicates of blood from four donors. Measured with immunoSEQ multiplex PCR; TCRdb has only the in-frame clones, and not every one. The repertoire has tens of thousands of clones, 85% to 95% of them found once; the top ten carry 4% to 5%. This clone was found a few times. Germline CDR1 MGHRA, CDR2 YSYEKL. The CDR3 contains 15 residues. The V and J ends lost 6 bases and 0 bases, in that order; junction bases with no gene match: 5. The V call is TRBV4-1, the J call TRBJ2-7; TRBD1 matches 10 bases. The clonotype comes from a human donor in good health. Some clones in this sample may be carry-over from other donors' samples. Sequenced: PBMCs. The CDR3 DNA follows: TGCGCCAGCAGTCGGACAGGGGGAGACTCCTACGAGCAGTACTTC. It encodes CASSRTGGDSYEQYF.